The clone carrying this T cell receptor beta chain was observed a handful of times. These data are taken from a study of PD-L1 blockade in urothelial cancer. The wider study: Atezolizumab therapy began for patients in about 2014, dosed at 1,200 mg intravenously every 3 weeks. At 3 weeks after treatment start (second dose) and again at 6 weeks, blood was analyzed.

The method was immunoSEQ multiplex PCR; TCRdb's version includes in-frame clones alone and lacks a portion of them. Altogether 70,000 to 85,000 clones are present, around four fifths being singletons, with the ten largest covering approximately 5%. V shed 1 base, J shed 5 bases, and the junction held 7 bases outside the gene matches. This CDR3 has 16 residues. Germline V gene data show CDR1 as SEHNR and CDR2 as FQNEAQ (reference sequence). This chain links TRBV7-9 with TRBJ2-4; TRBD1 agrees at 8 bases. The source is an older man with urothelial cancer. The starting material was PBMCs, obtained around atezolizumab (anti-PD-L1) treatment. CDR3 sequence: CASSLGGRGPENIQYF. As DNA, the CDR3 is TGTGCCAGCAGCTTAGGGGGCAGGGGGCCTGAAAACATTCAGTACTTC. Variable domain in full (rest from reference TRBV7-9 and TRBJ2-4): DTGVSQNPRHKITKRGQNVTFRCDPISEHNRLYWYRQTLGQGPEFLTYFQNEAQLEKSRLLSDRFSAERPKGSFSTLEIQRTEQGDSAMYLCASSLGGRGPENIQYFGAGTRLSVL.